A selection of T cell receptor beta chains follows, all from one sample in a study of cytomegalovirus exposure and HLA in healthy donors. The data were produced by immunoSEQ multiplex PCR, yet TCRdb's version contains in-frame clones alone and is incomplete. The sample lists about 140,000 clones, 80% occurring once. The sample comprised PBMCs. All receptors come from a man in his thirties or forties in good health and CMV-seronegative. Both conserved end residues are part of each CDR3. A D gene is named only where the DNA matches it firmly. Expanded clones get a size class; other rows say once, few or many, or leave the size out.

TGTGCCAGCAGCTTTCAGCGGGGGGGCTTCGCCGGGGAGCTGTTTTTT | CASSFQRGGFAGELFF | TRBJ2-2 | . | TRBV5-8 | TRBD2
TGTGCCAGCAGCTTAGATGGGGGGGGTCCAAATTCACCCCTCCACTTT | CASSLDGGGPNSPLHF | TRBJ1-6 | . | TRBV7-9 | .
TGTGCCAGCAGTGCCCGTGGGGGCGCAACAGATACGCAGTATTTT | CASSARGGATDTQYF | TRBJ2-3 | . | TRBV2 | .
TGTGCCAGCAGTGAACAGGGGGCTGGTCAGCCCCAGCATTTT | CASSEQGAGQPQHF | TRBJ1-5 | . | TRBV6-5 | TRBD1
TGTGCCAGCAGCTTGGAGGCAGGGTTGAAGCCCCAGCATTTT | CASSLEAGLKPQHF | TRBJ1-5 | . | TRBV5-4 | .
TGTGCCAGCAGTGCAACGGACAGCTACTACGAGCAGTACTTC | CASSATDSYYEQYF | TRBJ2-7 | few | TRBV6-1 | .
TGTGCCAGCAGTACCCCCGCCGGGAGCTACTATGGCTACACCTTC | CASSTPAGSYYGYTF | TRBJ1-2 | . | TRBV6-5 | .
TGTGCCAGCAGCCCGGACAGGCCGAATCAGCCCCAGCATTTT | CASSPDRPNQPQHF | TRBJ1-5 | . | TRBV11-3 | TRBD1
TGTGCCACCAGCAGAGCCCGCTCTAGCTATACCTACGAGCAGTACTTC | CATSRARSSYTYEQYF | TRBJ2-7 | few | TRBV15 | .
TGTGCCACCGTTTCGTGGGGGACAGGGGTCTACGAGCAGTACTTC | CATVSWGTGVYEQYF | TRBJ2-7 | . | TRBV2 | TRBD1
TGCGCCAGCAGCTCCCCCGTCGGGGGTAGCGACTATGGCTACACCTTC | CASSSPVGGSDYGYTF | TRBJ1-2 | . | TRBV5-1 | .
TGTGCCAGCATGTACGGACAGGGTGGGAATGAGCAGTTCTTC | CASMYGQGGNEQFF | TRBJ2-1 | few | TRBV28 | TRBD1
TGTGCCAGCAGCCAGTTTATGGGACAGGGGGCCGCAGCCTACGAGCAGTACTTC | CASSQFMGQGAAAYEQYF | TRBJ2-7 | . | TRBV4-2 | TRBD1
TGCGCCAGCAGCCAAGATGGCAGTCCCACCTACGAGCAGTACTTC | CASSQDGSPTYEQYF | TRBJ2-7 | . | TRBV4-1 | .
TGTGCCAGTAGTATAGATGAAGGGGGGGATCAGCCCCAGCATTTT | CASSIDEGGDQPQHF | TRBJ1-5 | . | TRBV19 | .
TGTGCCAGCGGAAGGGAGGCGGTTGCTGAAGCTTTCTTT | CASGREAVAEAFF | TRBJ1-1 | medium-sized | TRBV28 | .
TGTGCCACCAGCAGAGCGGCAGGTCCTCTTGCCTCCTACAATGAGCAGTTCTTC | CATSRAAGPLASYNEQFF | TRBJ2-1 | . | TRBV15 | .
TGCGCCAGCAGCCAAACAATACAGGGGCGTGAAAAACTGTTTTTT | CASSQTIQGREKLFF | TRBJ1-4 | . | TRBV4-1 | TRBD1
TGTGCCAGCAGTTCGACACAGGGGAACGCCTACGAGCAGTACTTC | CASSSTQGNAYEQYF | TRBJ2-7 | . | TRBV27 | TRBD1
TGTGCCAGCAGCTTAGGGGCCGGGGACTATGGCTACACCTTC | CASSLGAGDYGYTF | TRBJ1-2 | . | TRBV7-9 | .
TGTGCCAGCAGTTCCGGGAGGCTGGGTAGTTCACCCCTCCACTTT | CASSSGRLGSSPLHF | TRBJ1-6 | . | TRBV27 | .
TGTGCCAGCAGTTTTCAAGGACTAGCGGGAGGGGCGGACACAGATACGCAGTATTTT | CASSFQGLAGGADTDTQYF | TRBJ2-3 | . | TRBV28 | TRBD2
TGTGCCAGCCTTTCCATCTCGAGCTCCTACAATGAGCAGTTCTTC | CASLSISSSYNEQFF | TRBJ2-1 | . | TRBV28 | .
TGTGCCAGCAGCCCTAGAGTGTATCAGCCCCAGCATTTT | CASSPRVYQPQHF | TRBJ1-5 | . | TRBV2 | .
TGTGCCTGGAGTGGGCCCTTCTTGGAGACCCAGTACTTC | CAWSGPFLETQYF | TRBJ2-5 | few | TRBV30 | .
TGTGCCAGCAGACCAGACAGGGTGATTCAGAACACTGAAGCTTTCTTT | CASRPDRVIQNTEAFF | TRBJ1-1 | . | TRBV28 | TRBD1
TGCAGCGTCGGGACAGTTGGAAGCGAGCAGTACTTC | CSVGTVGSEQYF | TRBJ2-7 | . | TRBV29-1 | TRBD1
TGTGCCATCAGTGATCGGGGGTGGTTGGGTGAAGCTTTCTTT | CAISDRGWLGEAFF | TRBJ1-1 | . | TRBV10-3 | .
TGCGCCAGCAGCTTGGACAGGGGGAACACTGAAGCTTTCTTT | CASSLDRGNTEAFF | TRBJ1-1 | . | TRBV5-1 | TRBD1
TGTGCCAGCAGCCAAGCTACTAGTGACGGGATTTACGAGCAGTACTTC | CASSQATSDGIYEQYF | TRBJ2-7 | . | TRBV4-2 | .
TGTGCCAGCACTCAGGGGAGTTTTCCCTACACCTTC | CASTQGSFPYTF | TRBJ1-2 | . | TRBV6-5 | .